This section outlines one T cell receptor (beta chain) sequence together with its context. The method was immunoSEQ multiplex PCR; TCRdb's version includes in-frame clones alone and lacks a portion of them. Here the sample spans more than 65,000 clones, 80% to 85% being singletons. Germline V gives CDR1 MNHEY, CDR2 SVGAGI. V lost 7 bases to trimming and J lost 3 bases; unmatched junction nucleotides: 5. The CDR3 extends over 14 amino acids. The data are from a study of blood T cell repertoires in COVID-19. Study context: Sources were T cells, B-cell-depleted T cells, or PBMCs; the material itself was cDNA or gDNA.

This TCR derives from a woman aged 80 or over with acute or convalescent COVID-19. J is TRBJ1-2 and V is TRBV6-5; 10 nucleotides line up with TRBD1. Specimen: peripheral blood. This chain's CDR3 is CASIQTGGHYGYTF. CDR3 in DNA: TGTGCCAGCATCCAGACAGGGGGCCACTATGGCTACACCTTC.